These T cell receptor beta chains were read from a single sample in a study of blood T cell repertoires in COVID-19. Here immunoSEQ multiplex PCR was the method, and the copy in TCRdb shows in-frame clones only, minus some. The repertoire holds almost 250,000 clones, with around nine tenths as singletons. Sequencing was carried out using PBMCs or T cells enriched from blood (not recorded which). Every receptor here comes from a woman aged 50 to 60 who had recovered from COVID-19. CDR3s include the opening cysteine and the closing phenylalanine or tryptophan. The D gene is left open where the match is weak. Rows may omit the clone size; those that give it use once, few, many or a size class.

CDR3 DNA | CDR3 protein | J gene | clone size | D gene | V gene
TGTGCCACCCTCATCGGGACAGGGCCTTATGGCTACACCTTC | CATLIGTGPYGYTF | TRBJ1-2 | . | TRBD1 | TRBV10-3
TGCGCCAGCAGCTCTGGACAGTCCACAGATACGCAGTATTTT | CASSSGQSTDTQYF | TRBJ2-3 | . | . | TRBV5-1
TGTGCCAGCAGCCACCAACTAGCGGGAGTTCTCTACGAGCAGTACTTC | CASSHQLAGVLYEQYF | TRBJ2-7 | . | TRBD2 | TRBV14
TGCGCCAGCAGCTCGGGACTGATCTCTGGAAACACCATATATTTT | CASSSGLISGNTIYF | TRBJ1-3 | many | . | TRBV5-1
TGTGCCAGCAGCTCGGACGGGAGCTCTGGGGCCAACGTCCTGACTTTC | CASSSDGSSGANVLTF | TRBJ2-6 | . | . | TRBV6-2/TRBV6-3
TGTGCCAGCAGTTTAGGCCCGGCAGGGGAAGCTTTCTTT | CASSLGPAGEAFF | TRBJ1-1 | . | . | TRBV27
TGTGCCAGCAGCTTAGATAGGGGACAGACTAATGAAAAACTGTTTTTT | CASSLDRGQTNEKLFF | TRBJ1-4 | . | TRBD1 | TRBV11-2
TGTGCCAGCAGTGAGAAACTCGGGTCCTACTCGGGCTACACCTTC | CASSEKLGSYSGYTF | TRBJ1-2 | . | . | TRBV6-4
TGTGCCAGCAGCTTAGTAACCGGGATTGAGCAGTTCTTC | CASSLVTGIEQFF | TRBJ2-1 | . | . | TRBV7-6
TGTGCCAGCATTGCCTCAGGGGGCGACGGCTACGAGCAGTACTTC | CASIASGGDGYEQYF | TRBJ2-7 | . | TRBD1 | TRBV7-2
TGCGCCAGCAGCCCCGGTGTTAGCACAGATACGCAGTATTTT | CASSPGVSTDTQYF | TRBJ2-3 | . | . | TRBV4-1
TGTGCCTGGGAGGGGACACAGGGCTCCTACGAGCAGTACTTC | CAWEGTQGSYEQYF | TRBJ2-7 | . | . | TRBV30
TGTGCCAGCAGTCTTTCCGTTAGCGGGAGTGGCACCGGGGAGCTGTTTTTT | CASSLSVSGSGTGELFF | TRBJ2-2 | . | TRBD2 | TRBV5-6
TGTGCCACCAGTGATCGGACAGACGGACAAGAGACCCAGTACTTC | CATSDRTDGQETQYF | TRBJ2-5 | . | . | TRBV24-1
TGTGCCAGCAGCTATCTAGAGGGGGGGGTTGTCAACTATGGCTACACCTTC | CASSYLEGGVVNYGYTF | TRBJ1-2 | . | . | TRBV7-2
TGCAGTGCTTCCTATGGCAATGAGCAGTTCTTC | CSASYGNEQFF | TRBJ2-1 | . | . | TRBV20-1
TGTGCCAGCAGCTTAGGTGGGAGAGGGACCGGGGAGCTGTTTTTT | CASSLGGRGTGELFF | TRBJ2-2 | . | . | TRBV13
TGTGCCAGCAGTTACAGGGGTGGCAATCAGCCCCAGCATTTT | CASSYRGGNQPQHF | TRBJ1-5 | few | . | TRBV6-2/TRBV6-3
TGTGCCAGCAGTTACCAGGCCCCCTACGAGCAGTACTTC | CASSYQAPYEQYF | TRBJ2-7 | . | . | TRBV6-5
TGCGCCAGCAGCCCGTACGGGACAGGGGTAAATACGCAGTATTTT | CASSPYGTGVNTQYF | TRBJ2-3 | . | TRBD1 | TRBV4-1
TGTGCCAGCAGCCTAACAGGGTCTGGCTACACCTTC | CASSLTGSGYTF | TRBJ1-2 | . | . | TRBV9
TGTGCCAGCAGTACATCCGGGGAGCTGTTTTTT | CASSTSGELFF | TRBJ2-2 | . | . | TRBV12-3/TRBV12-4
TGTGCCACCGGGAACAGGGAGGGGGCGAACACCGGGGAGCTGTTTTTT | CATGNREGANTGELFF | TRBJ2-2 | . | . | TRBV10-3
TGTGCCATCAGTGACAACGGCGGTGGGGAGCAGTACTTC | CAISDNGGGEQYF | TRBJ2-7 | once | . | TRBV10-3
TGTGCCAGCAGTCAAGAGGCGGGTTTTTCGCCCCAGCATTTT | CASSQEAGFSPQHF | TRBJ1-5 | few | . | TRBV3-1/TRBV3-2
TGTGCCAGCAGCTCGACGGACGGCGGGGCCGGGGAGCTGTTTTTT | CASSSTDGGAGELFF | TRBJ2-2 | . | . | TRBV11-2
TGTGCCAGCAGCCGACGTACTAGCGGGAGAGGAGGGCAAGAGACCCAGTACTTC | CASSRRTSGRGGQETQYF | TRBJ2-5 | . | TRBD2 | TRBV6-6
TGTGCCAGTACCCAGGGACTAGCTCCCGGGGAGCTGTTTTTT | CASTQGLAPGELFF | TRBJ2-2 | . | TRBD2 | TRBV19
TGTGCCAGCAGCTTTCCGGGACTAGCGAGCAATGAGCAGTTCTTC | CASSFPGLASNEQFF | TRBJ2-1 | . | TRBD2 | TRBV5-4
TGTGCCAGCAGCCAACGTGGTGGCGGGGGCAATCAGCCCCAGCATTTT | CASSQRGGGGNQPQHF | TRBJ1-5 | . | . | TRBV3-1/TRBV3-2
TGTGCCAGCACCCCCGGGGGACTAGCGGGTGGAGATACGCAGTATTTT | CASTPGGLAGGDTQYF | TRBJ2-3 | . | TRBD2 | TRBV28
TGTGCCAGCAGTTTAAGTGGGACACTGAGCTCCTACGAGCAGTACTTC | CASSLSGTLSSYEQYF | TRBJ2-7 | . | . | TRBV27
TGTGCCAGCAGGAGACCGACAGGGGTAGGTAGAACTGAAGCTTTCTTT | CASRRPTGVGRTEAFF | TRBJ1-1 | . | TRBD1 | TRBV5-5
TGTGCCAGCAGGGGGTCTAGCGCCCAAGAGACCCAGTACTTC | CASRGSSAQETQYF | TRBJ2-5 | . | . | TRBV5-4
TGCGCCAGCAAGTTAGTGAACACTGAAGCTTTCTTT | CASKLVNTEAFF | TRBJ1-1 | once | . | TRBV5-1
TGTGCCAGCAGTTCCCTTGGGGGGGTAACAGATACGCAGTATTTT | CASSSLGGVTDTQYF | TRBJ2-3 | . | TRBD2 | TRBV6-2/TRBV6-3
TGTGCCAGCAGCTTAGATTCGGGGACAAACACCGGGGAGCTGTTTTTT | CASSLDSGTNTGELFF | TRBJ2-2 | . | . | TRBV11-2
TGTGCCAGCAGCGGGGACAGTAGCAATCAGCCCCAGCATTTT | CASSGDSSNQPQHF | TRBJ1-5 | . | TRBD1 | TRBV2
TGCAGCGTTGAAGTTGGTGGGAGTTCCTTGACTAGCGGTTTTTACGAGCAGTACTTC | CSVEVGGSSLTSGFYEQYF | TRBJ2-7 | once | TRBD2 | TRBV29-1
TGTGCCAGCAGCACACGGACAGGGACCTCGGGCGGGGAGCTGTTTTTT | CASSTRTGTSGGELFF | TRBJ2-2 | . | TRBD1 | TRBV7-6